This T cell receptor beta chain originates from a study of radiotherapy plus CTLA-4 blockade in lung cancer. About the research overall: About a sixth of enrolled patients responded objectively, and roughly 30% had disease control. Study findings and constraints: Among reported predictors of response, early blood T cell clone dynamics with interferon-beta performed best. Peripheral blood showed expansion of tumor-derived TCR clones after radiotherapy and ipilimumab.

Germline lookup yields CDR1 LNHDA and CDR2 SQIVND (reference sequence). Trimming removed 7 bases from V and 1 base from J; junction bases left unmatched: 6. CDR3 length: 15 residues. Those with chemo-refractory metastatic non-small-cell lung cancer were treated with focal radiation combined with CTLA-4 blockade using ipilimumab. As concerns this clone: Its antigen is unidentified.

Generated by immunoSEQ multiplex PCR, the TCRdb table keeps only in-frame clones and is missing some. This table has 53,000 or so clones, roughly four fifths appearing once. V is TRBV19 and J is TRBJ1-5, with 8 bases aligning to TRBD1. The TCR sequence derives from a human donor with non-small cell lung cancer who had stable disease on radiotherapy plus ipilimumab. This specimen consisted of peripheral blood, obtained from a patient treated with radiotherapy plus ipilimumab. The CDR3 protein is CASNSQGASNQPQHF. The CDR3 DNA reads TGTGCCAGTAACAGCCAGGGGGCGAGCAATCAGCCCCAGCATTTT.